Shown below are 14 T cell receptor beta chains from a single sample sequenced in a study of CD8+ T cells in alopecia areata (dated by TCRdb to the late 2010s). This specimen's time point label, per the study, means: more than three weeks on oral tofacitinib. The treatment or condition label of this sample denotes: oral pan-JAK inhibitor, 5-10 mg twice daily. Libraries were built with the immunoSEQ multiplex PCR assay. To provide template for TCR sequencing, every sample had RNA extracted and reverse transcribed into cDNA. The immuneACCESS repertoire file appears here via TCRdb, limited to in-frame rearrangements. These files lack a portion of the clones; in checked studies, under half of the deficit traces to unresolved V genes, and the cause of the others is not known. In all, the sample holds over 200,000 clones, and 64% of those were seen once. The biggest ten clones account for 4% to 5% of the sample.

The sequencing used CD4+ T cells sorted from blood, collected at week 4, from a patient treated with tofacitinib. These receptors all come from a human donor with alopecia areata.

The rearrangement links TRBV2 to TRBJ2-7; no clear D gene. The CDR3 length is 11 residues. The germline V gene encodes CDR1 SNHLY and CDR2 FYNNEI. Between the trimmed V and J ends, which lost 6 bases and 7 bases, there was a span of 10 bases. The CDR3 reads CASSALGEQYF. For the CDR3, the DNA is TGTGCCAGCAGCGCATTAGGGGAGCAGTACTTC. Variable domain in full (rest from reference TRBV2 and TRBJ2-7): EPEVTQTPSHQVTQMGQEVILRCVPISNHLYFYWYRQILGQKVEFLVSFYNNEISEKSEIFDDQFSVERPDGSNFTLKIRSTKLEDSAMYFCASSALGEQYFGPGTRLTVT.

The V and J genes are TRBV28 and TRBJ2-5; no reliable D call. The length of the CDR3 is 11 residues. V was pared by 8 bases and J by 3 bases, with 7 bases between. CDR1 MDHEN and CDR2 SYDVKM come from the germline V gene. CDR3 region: CASGIKETQYF. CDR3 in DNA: TGTGCCAGCGGAATAAAAGAGACCCAGTACTTC.

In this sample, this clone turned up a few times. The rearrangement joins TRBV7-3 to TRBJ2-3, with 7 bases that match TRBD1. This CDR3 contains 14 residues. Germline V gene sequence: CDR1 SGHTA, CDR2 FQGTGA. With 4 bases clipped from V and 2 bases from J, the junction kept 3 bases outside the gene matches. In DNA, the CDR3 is TGTGCCAGCAGCTCGGGACAGTCCACAGATACGCAGTATTTT. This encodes CASSSGQSTDTQYF.

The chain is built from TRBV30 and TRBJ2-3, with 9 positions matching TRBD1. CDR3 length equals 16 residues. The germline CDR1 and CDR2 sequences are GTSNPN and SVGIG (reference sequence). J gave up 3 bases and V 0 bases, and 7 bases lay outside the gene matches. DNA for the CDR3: TGTGCCTGGAGTGTACCTACAGGGGGCAAAACAGATACGCAGTATTTT. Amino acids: CAWSVPTGGKTDTQYF. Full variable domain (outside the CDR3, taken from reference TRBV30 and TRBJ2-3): SQTIHQWPATLVQPVGSPLSLECTVEGTSNPNLYWYRQAAGRGLQLLFYSVGIGQISSEVPQNLSASRPQDRQFILSSKKLLLSDSGFYLCAWSVPTGGKTDTQYFGPGTRLTVL.

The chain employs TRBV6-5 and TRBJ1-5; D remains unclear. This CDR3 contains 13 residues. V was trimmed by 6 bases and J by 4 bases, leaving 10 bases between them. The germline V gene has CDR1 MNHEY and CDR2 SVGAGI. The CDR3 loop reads CASSLQRNQPQHF. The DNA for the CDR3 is TGTGCCAGCAGCCTACAGAGGAATCAGCCCCAGCATTTT.

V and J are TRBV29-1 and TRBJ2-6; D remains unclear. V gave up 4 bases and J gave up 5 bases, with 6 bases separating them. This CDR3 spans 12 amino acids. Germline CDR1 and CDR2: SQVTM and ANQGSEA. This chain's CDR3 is CSVGVWANVLTF. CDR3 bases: TGCAGCGTTGGGGTTTGGGCCAACGTCCTGACTTTC. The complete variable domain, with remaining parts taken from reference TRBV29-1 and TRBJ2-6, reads SAVISQKPSRDICQRGTSLTIQCQVDSQVTMMFWYRQQPGQSLTLIATANQGSEATYESGFVIDKFPISRPNLTFSTLTVSNMSPEDSSIYLCSVGVWANVLTFGAGSRLTVL.

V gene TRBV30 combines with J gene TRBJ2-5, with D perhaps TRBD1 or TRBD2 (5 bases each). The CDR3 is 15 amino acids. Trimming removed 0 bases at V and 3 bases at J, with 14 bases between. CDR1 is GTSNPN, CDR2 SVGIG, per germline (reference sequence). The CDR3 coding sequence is TGTGCCTGGAGTGTACGGGACCCTACAAAAGAGACCCAGTACTTC. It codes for CAWSVRDPTKETQYF. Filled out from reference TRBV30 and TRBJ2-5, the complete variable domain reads SQTIHQWPATLVQPVGSPLSLECTVEGTSNPNLYWYRQAAGRGLQLLFYSVGIGQISSEVPQNLSASRPQDRQFILSSKKLLLSDSGFYLCAWSVRDPTKETQYFGPGTRLLVL.

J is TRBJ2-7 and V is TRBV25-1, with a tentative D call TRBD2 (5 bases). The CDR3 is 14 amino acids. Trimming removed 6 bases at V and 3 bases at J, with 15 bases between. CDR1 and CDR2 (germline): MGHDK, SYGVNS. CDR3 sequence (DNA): TGTGCCAGCAGCGGGGATTTGGTGCACTACGAGCAGTACTTC. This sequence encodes CASSGDLVHYEQYF.

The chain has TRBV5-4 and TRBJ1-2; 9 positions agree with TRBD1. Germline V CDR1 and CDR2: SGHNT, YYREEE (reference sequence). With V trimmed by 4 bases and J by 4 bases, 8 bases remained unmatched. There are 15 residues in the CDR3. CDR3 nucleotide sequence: TGTGCCAGCAGCCTTCTACAGGGGGCAAGCTATGGCTACACCTTC. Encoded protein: CASSLLQGASYGYTF.

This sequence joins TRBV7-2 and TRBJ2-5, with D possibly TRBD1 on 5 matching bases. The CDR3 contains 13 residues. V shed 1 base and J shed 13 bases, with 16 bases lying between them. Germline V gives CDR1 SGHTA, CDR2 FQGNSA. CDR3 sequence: CASSLGGRAPPYF. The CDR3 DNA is TGTGCCAGCAGCTTAGGTGGCAGGGCCCCTCCGTACTTC.

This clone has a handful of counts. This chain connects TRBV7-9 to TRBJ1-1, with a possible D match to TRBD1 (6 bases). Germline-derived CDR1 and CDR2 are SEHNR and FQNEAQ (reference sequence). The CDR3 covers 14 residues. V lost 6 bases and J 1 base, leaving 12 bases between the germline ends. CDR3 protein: CASRIGGPNTEAFF. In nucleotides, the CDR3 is TGTGCCAGCAGAATTGGGGGGCCGAACACTGAAGCTTTCTTT.

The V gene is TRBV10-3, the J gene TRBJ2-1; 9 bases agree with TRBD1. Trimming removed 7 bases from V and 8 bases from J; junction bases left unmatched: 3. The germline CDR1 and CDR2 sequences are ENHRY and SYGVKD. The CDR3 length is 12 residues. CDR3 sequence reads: CAITGQGYEQFF. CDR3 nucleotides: TGTGCCATCACGGGACAGGGTTATGAGCAGTTCTTC.

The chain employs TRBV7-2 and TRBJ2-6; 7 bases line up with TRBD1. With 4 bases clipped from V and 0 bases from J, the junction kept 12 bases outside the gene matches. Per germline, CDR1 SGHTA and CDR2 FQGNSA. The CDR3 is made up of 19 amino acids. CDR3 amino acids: CASSSPVPGQYSGANVLTF. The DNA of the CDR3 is TGTGCCAGCAGCTCCCCCGTCCCGGGACAGTACTCTGGGGCCAACGTCCTGACTTTC.

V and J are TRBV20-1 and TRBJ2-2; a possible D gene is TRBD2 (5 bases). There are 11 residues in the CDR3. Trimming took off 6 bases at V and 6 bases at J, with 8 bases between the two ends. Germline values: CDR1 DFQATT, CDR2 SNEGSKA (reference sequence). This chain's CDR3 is CSAQEAGELFF. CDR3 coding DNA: TGCAGTGCCCAGGAGGCCGGGGAGCTGTTTTTT.